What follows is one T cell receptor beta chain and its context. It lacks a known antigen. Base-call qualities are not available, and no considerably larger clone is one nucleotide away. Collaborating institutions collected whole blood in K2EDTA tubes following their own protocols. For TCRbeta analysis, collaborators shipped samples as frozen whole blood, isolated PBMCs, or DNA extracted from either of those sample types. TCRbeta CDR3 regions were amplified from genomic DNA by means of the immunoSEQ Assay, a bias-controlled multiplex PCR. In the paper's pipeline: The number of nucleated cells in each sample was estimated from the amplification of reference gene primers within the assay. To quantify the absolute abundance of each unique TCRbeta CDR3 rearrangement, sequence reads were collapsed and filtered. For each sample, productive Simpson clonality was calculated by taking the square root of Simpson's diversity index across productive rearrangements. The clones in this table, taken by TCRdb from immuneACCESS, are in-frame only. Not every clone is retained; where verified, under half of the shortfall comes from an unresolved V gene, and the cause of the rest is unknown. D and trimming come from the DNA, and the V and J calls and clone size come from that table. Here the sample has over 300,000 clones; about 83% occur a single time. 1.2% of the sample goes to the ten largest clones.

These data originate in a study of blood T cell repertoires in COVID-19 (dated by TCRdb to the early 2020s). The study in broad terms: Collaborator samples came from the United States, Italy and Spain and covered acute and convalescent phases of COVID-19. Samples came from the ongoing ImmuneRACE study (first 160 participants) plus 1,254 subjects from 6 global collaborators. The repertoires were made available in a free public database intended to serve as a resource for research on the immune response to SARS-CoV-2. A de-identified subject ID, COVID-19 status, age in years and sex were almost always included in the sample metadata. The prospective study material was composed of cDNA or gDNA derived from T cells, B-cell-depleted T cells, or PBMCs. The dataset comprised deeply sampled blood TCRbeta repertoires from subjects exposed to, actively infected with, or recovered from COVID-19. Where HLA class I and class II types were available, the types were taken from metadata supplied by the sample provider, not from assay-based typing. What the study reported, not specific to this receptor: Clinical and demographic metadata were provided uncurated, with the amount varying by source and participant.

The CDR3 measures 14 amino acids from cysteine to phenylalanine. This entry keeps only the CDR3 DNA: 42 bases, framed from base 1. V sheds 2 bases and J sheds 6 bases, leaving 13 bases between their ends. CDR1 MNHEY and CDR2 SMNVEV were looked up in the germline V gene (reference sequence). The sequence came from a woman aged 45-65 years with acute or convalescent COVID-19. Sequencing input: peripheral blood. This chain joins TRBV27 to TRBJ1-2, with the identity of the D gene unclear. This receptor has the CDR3 CASSLRVGVDGYTF. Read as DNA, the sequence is TGTGCCAGCAGTTTAAGGGTCGGGGTAGATGGCTACACCTTC.